This T cell receptor beta chain appears in the sequencing data of a study of T cells in localized non-small cell lung cancer. Study findings and constraints: Median detection of top 100 tumor clones in adjacent lung was over 45 clones. Elevated circulating T cell density in blood was associated with longer overall survival.

As to this clone: Its target is not known.

This CDR3 region has 16 residues. The V segment lost 2 bases and the J segment 4 bases; nucleotides outside the gene matches: 4. Germline assignment: CDR1 LNHNV and CDR2 YYDKDF (reference sequence). Libraries were prepared by immunoSEQ multiplex PCR; TCRdb keeps only in-frame clonotypes and omits some of them. The table records about 17,000 clones, nearly 90% of them present only once. The sample was peripheral blood mononuclear cells, taken before any cancer treatment. This sequence was found in a woman aged 35 to 70 with stage III lung adenocarcinoma. The rearrangement links TRBV15 to TRBJ2-2; 10 nucleotides align to TRBD2. DNA for the CDR3: TGTGCCACCAGCAGACTAGCGGGAGCCGTCACCGGGGAGCTGTTTTTT. Translating gives CATSRLAGAVTGELFF. The whole variable domain, remainder taken from reference TRBV15 and TRBJ2-2, is DAMVIQNPRYQVTQFGKPVTLSCSQTLNHNVMYWYQQKSSQAPKLLFHYYDKDFNNEADTPDNFQSRRPNTSFCFLDIRSPGLGDTAMYLCATSRLAGAVTGELFFGEGSRLTVL.